A single sample gave rise to the 10 T cell receptor beta chains below, sequenced in a study of sequential checkpoint blockade in melanoma. Assay used: immunoSEQ multiplex PCR; TCRdb lists only in-frame clones, some missing. The sample lists 35,000 to 40,000 clones, roughly a third occurring once. The treatment: randomized to nivolumab then ipilimumab (arm A) or the reverse (arm B). The sequences come from tumor tissue (inferred from file names), collected from a patient given nivolumab and ipilimumab in sequence. The receptors were gathered from a human donor with melanoma.

The chain links TRBV5-1 to TRBJ2-1; D possibly uses TRBD1 or TRBD2 (5 bases each). V lost 5 bases to trimming and J lost 0 bases, with 12 bases between them. This CDR3 has 15 residues. CDR1 and CDR2 (germline): SGHRS, YFSETQ. CDR3 loop: CASRAGTDSYNEQFF. In DNA, the CDR3 is TGCGCCAGCAGGGCCGGGACGGACTCCTACAATGAGCAGTTCTTC.

The V call is TRBV6-8, the J call TRBJ2-1; D gene uncertain. CDR1 and CDR2 (germline): MNHGY, SAAAGT. The V gene lost 0 bases and the J gene lost 9 bases, with 9 bases spanning the gap. The CDR3 contains 13 residues. The CDR3 protein is CASSYSYSSEQFF. In DNA, the CDR3 is TGTGCCAGCAGTTACTCTTATTCGTCTGAGCAGTTCTTC.

This clone was detected only a few times. This chain links TRBV10-2 with TRBJ1-3; D is undetermined. The V gene lost 0 bases and the J gene lost 4 bases, with 16 bases spanning the gap. CDR3 length: 17 amino acids. Germline V gene data show CDR1 as WSHSY and CDR2 as SAAADI. CDR3 protein: CASSESTGGSVGNTIYF. As DNA, the CDR3 is TGCGCCAGCAGTGAGTCGACGGGTGGGAGTGTGGGAAACACCATATATTTT.

V usage is TRBV28 and J usage is TRBJ2-3; 11 nucleotides align to TRBD2. Germline values: CDR1 MDHEN, CDR2 SYDVKM. This CDR3 has 16 residues. The V gene end was trimmed by 5 bases and the J gene end by 2 bases; junction bases not matched to a gene: 6. The CDR3 nucleotides read TGTGCCAGCAGTCTAATAGCGGGGGGGAACACAGATACGCAGTATTTT. Translation gives CASSLIAGGNTDTQYF.

The table lists this clone with many counts. The chain joins TRBV9 to TRBJ1-5; no definite D call. The CDR3 has 13 residues. The V and J ends lost 0 bases and 6 bases respectively, with 7 bases between them. Germline lookup yields CDR1 SGDLS and CDR2 YYNGEE. The CDR3 nucleotides read TGTGCCAGCAGCGTAGATGGAAGTCAGCCCCAGCATTTT. Translated: CASSVDGSQPQHF.

This clone was recorded a few times. The V call is TRBV11-3, the J call TRBJ2-7, with TRBD2 identical over 13 bases. The V and J ends lost 1 base and 6 bases, in that order; junction bases with no gene match: 3. CDR1 is SGHNT and CDR2 is YENEEA in the germline V gene. This CDR3 is built from 15 residues. The CDR3 loop is CASSLVGLAGVEQYF. CDR3 nucleotide sequence: TGTGCCAGCAGCTTAGTCGGACTAGCGGGAGTCGAGCAGTACTTC. Looking up the rest from reference TRBV11-3 and TRBJ2-7 gives the full variable domain: EAGVVQSPRYKIIEKKQPVAFWCNPISGHNTLYWYLQNLGQGPELLIRYENEEAVDDSQLPKDRFSAERLKGVDSTLKIQPAELGDSAVYLCASSLVGLAGVEQYFGPGTRLTVT.

The chain has TRBV6-8 and TRBJ2-7; 8 bases map to TRBD1. Trimming took 4 bases from V and 2 from J; bases not matched to a gene: 4. CDR1 is MNHGY, CDR2 SAAAGT, per germline. CDR3 length equals 14 residues. The CDR3 DNA is TGTGCCAGCAGTTTGGACAGGGTAACCTACGAGCAGTACTTC. Amino acid sequence: CASSLDRVTYEQYF.

The chain links TRBV19 to TRBJ2-7; TRBD1 matches at 7 bases. V lost 6 bases and J lost 3; bases outside the gene matches: 8. The length of the CDR3 is 14 residues. Germline values: CDR1 LNHDA, CDR2 SQIVND (reference sequence). The chain's CDR3 is CASRNPGQNYEQYF. CDR3 coding DNA: TGTGCCAGTAGAAACCCGGGACAGAACTACGAGCAGTACTTC. Complete variable domain (other parts from reference TRBV19 and TRBJ2-7): DGGITQSPKYLFRKEGQNVTLSCEQNLNHDAMYWYRQDPGQGLRLIYYSQIVNDFQKGDIAEGYSVSREKKESFPLTVTSAQKNPTAFYLCASRNPGQNYEQYFGPGTRLTVT.

This clone was recorded a few times. The rearrangement joins TRBV7-6 to TRBJ1-1; 7 nucleotides agree with TRBD1. Germline lookup yields CDR1 SGHVS and CDR2 FNYEAQ. V lost 5 bases, J lost 1 base, and 4 bases stayed unmatched. The CDR3 contains 14 residues. The CDR3 DNA reads as TGTGCCAGCAGCACGACAGGGTCGAACACTGAAGCTTTCTTT. Its protein is CASSTTGSNTEAFF.

This clone was seen a few times. This sequence joins TRBV11-1 and TRBJ2-7, with a possible D match to TRBD2 (6 bases). Germline-derived CDR1 and CDR2 are SGHAT and FQDESV (reference sequence). Trimming stripped 1 base from V and 1 base from J, with 11 bases between. The length of the CDR3 is 15 residues. CDR3 nucleotides: TGTGCCAGCAGCTTAGGTTGGGACTCTTCCTACGAGCAGTACTTC. Residues: CASSLGWDSSYEQYF. Filled out from reference TRBV11-1 and TRBJ2-7, the complete variable domain reads EAEVAQSPRYKITEKSQAVAFWCDPISGHATLYWYRQILGQGPELLVQFQDESVVDDSQLPKDRFSAERLKGVDSTLKIQPAELGDSAMYLCASSLGWDSSYEQYFGPGTRLTVT.